This TCR beta chain appears in the sequencing data of a study of human T cells and chemical hapten exposure. Study-level background: Patch tests applied 0.01% DPC to the upper back and were scored after 6 days. Variation in per-sample TCR yields came mainly from small pooled library volume differences. Study-wide points: Counts of TCRs expanded at PT1 correlated positively with patch test score.

The time point denotes: pre-sensitization, week 0. The treatment denotes: therapeutic diphenylcyclopropenone sensitization with weekly scalp DPC. Blood sampling occurred before each patch-test application. TCRdb reprocessed the RACE reads with MiXCR, giving one entry per CDR3 protein. Counted here are around 120,000 distinct CDR3 sequences, around an eighth occurring once; the ten biggest clones make up around 2.7%. This clonotype was seen repeatedly, ten times or more. No antigen is known for it. This CDR3 is 14 amino acids long. J was trimmed by 7 bases and V by 5 bases; bases with no gene match: 9. The chain links TRBV12-3 or TRBV12-4 to TRBJ2-3, with 7 positions matching TRBD1. This clonotype was sampled from a woman under 30 with alopecia areata. Some clones in this sample may be carry-over from other donors' samples. The sample in question was whole blood, obtained in connection with sensitization to the hapten diphenylcyclopropenone (DPC). The CDR3 protein is CASSRQGLANTQYF. The CDR3 DNA reads as TGTGCCAGCAGTCGACAGGGTTTAGCGAATACGCAGTATTTT.